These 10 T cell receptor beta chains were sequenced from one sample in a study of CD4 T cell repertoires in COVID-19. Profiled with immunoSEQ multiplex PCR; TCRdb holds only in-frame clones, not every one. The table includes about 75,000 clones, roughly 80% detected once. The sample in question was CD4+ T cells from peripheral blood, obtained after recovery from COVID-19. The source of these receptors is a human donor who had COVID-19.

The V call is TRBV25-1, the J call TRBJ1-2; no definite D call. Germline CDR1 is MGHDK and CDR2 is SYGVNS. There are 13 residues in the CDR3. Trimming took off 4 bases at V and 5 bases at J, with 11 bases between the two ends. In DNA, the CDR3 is TGTGCCAGCAGTGCTTTGGCGGGGTATGGCTACACCTTC. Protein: CASSALAGYGYTF.

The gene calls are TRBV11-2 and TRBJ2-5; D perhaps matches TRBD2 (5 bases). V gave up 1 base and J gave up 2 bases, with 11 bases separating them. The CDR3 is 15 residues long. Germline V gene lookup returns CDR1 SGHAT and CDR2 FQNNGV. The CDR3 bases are TGTGCCAGCAGCTTAGGTTCTCCGGGGCAAGAGACCCAGTACTTC. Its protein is CASSLGSPGQETQYF.

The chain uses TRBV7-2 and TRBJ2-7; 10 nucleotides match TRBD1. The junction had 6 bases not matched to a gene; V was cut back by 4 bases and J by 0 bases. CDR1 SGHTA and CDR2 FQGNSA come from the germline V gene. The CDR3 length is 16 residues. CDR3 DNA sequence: TGTGCCAGCAGCTCCTCCGGGACAGGGGCCTCCTACGAGCAGTACTTC. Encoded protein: CASSSSGTGASYEQYF.

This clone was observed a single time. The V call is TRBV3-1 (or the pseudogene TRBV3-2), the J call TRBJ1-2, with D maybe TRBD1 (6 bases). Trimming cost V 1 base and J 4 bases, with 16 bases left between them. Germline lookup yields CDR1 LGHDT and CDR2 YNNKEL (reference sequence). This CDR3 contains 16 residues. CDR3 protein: CASSQGIQQGPYGYTF. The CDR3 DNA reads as TGTGCCAGCAGCCAAGGCATTCAACAGGGCCCCTATGGCTACACCTTC.

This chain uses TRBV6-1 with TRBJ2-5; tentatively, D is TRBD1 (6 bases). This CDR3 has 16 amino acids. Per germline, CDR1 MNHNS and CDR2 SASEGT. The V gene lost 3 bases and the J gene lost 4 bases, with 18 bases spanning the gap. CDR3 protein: CASSEGAVEGPETQYF. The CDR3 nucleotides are TGTGCCAGCAGTGAGGGGGCGGTTGAGGGGCCAGAGACCCAGTACTTC.

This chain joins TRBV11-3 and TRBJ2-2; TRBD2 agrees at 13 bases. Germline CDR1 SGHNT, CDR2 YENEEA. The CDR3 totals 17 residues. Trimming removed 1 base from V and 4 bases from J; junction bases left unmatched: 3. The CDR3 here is CASSLGGLAGITGELFF. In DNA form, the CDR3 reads TGTGCCAGCAGCTTAGGGGGACTAGCGGGAATCACCGGGGAGCTGTTTTTT.

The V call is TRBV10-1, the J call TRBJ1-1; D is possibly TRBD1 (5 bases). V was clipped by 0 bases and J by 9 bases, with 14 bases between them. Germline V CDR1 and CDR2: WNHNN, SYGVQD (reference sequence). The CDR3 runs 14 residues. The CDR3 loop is CASSESGGRAKAFF. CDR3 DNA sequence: TGCGCCAGCAGTGAGTCGGGCGGCAGGGCGAAAGCTTTCTTT.

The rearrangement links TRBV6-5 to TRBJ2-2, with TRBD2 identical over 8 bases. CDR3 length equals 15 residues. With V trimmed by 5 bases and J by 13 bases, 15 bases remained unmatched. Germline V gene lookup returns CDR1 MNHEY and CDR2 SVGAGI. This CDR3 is CASSTGLAFPRALFF. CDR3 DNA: TGTGCCAGCAGTACTGGACTAGCCTTCCCACGGGCGCTGTTTTTT.

The CDR3 here is CASQGEGLDTQYF. Written as DNA, the CDR3 is TGTGCCAGCCAAGGGGAGGGCTTAGATACGCAGTATTTT. The chain recombines TRBV28 with TRBJ2-3, with TRBD2 identical over 7 bases. This CDR3 has 13 amino acids. Unmatched junction bases numbered 7, after V lost 8 bases and J lost 5 bases. Germline CDR1 MDHEN, CDR2 SYDVKM.

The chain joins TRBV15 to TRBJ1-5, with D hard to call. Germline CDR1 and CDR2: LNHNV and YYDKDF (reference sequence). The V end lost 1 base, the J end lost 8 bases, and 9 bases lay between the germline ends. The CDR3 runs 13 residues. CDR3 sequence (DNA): TGTGCCACCAGCAGAGGCCCATGGGAGCCCCAGCATTTT. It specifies CATSRGPWEPQHF.